A selection of T cell receptor beta chains follows, all from one sample in a study of blood T cell repertoires in COVID-19. TCRdb's table, derived via immunoSEQ multiplex PCR, lists solely in-frame clones and lacks some. The sample shows over 95,000 clones, roughly 80% of them seen only once. The specimen sequenced was peripheral blood. The source of these receptors is a human donor in a cohort sampled during active COVID-19. Each CDR3 is given with its conserved first and last residue. Each record gives: D gene, clone size, J gene, V gene, CDR3 protein, CDR3 DNA. D genes are given only for firm matches. Part of the rows lack a size; the others show once, few, many or a class for expanded clones.

>TRBD1|.|TRBJ1-5|TRBV30
CAWSGRQGAYNQPQHF
TGTGCCTGGAGTGGTCGACAGGGGGCTTACAATCAGCCCCAGCATTTT
>TRBD1|.|TRBJ2-7|TRBV10-3
CAISESQGGLDEQYF
TGTGCCATCAGTGAGTCACAAGGGGGCCTGGACGAGCAGTACTTC
>.|.|TRBJ1-2|TRBV9
CASSVQAGYGYTF
TGTGCCAGCAGCGTCCAAGCAGGATATGGCTACACCTTC
>.|.|TRBJ2-7|TRBV7-9
CASSLATSRVEQYF
TGTGCCAGCAGCTTAGCAACTAGCAGGGTCGAGCAGTACTTC
>TRBD1|.|TRBJ2-2|TRBV29-1
CSVTTGSNTGELFF
TGCAGCGTAACGACAGGGTCGAACACCGGGGAGCTGTTTTTT
>TRBD1|.|TRBJ1-1|TRBV2
CASSSTGTGATEAFF
TGTGCCAGCAGTTCCACCGGGACAGGGGCCACTGAAGCTTTCTTT
>TRBD2|.|TRBJ2-7|TRBV27
CATTGTRREQYF
TGTGCCACTACCGGGACTAGGCGCGAGCAGTACTTC
>.|.|TRBJ1-1|TRBV11-3
CASSPDSEAFF
TGTGCCAGCAGCCCGGACAGCGAAGCTTTCTTT
>TRBD1|.|TRBJ2-7|TRBV7-9
CASSLIRPDRGLLYEQYF
TGTGCCAGCAGCTTAATTCGCCCGGACAGGGGCCTCCTATACGAGCAGTACTTC
>.|.|TRBJ2-7|TRBV24-1
CATSDSWGGGSEQYF
TGTGCCACCAGTGATTCTTGGGGGGGCGGCTCCGAGCAGTACTTC
>.|.|TRBJ1-3|TRBV19
CATQGRHLSSGNTIYF
TGTGCCACCCAAGGGAGGCACCTTAGCTCTGGAAACACCATATATTTT
>TRBD1|.|TRBJ2-7|TRBV5-4
CASSLVDREREQYF
TGTGCCAGCAGCTTGGTTGACAGGGAACGCGAGCAGTACTTC
>TRBD1|.|TRBJ2-7|TRBV12-5
CASGGTGGIWHEQYF
TGTGCTAGTGGTGGAACAGGGGGCATATGGCACGAGCAGTACTTC
>.|.|TRBJ1-2|TRBV11-2
CASSLARQADYGYTF
TGTGCCAGCAGCTTAGCAAGACAGGCGGATTATGGCTACACCTTC
>.|.|TRBJ2-7|TRBV2
CASSEVSKHAYEQYF
TGTGCCAGCAGTGAAGTCTCAAAGCACGCCTACGAGCAGTACTTC
>.|.|TRBJ2-7|TRBV7-8
CASSSTSAGNYEQYF
TGTGCCAGCAGCTCGACCTCGGCGGGGAACTACGAGCAGTACTTC
>.|.|TRBJ2-7|TRBV7-8
CASSRTRDYEQYF
TGTGCCAGCAGCCGAACCCGGGATTACGAGCAGTACTTC
>.|.|TRBJ1-1|TRBV28
CASSLGGGVSTRQKAFF
TGTGCCAGCAGTTTGGGTGGTGGGGTGAGTACACGACAGAAAGCTTTCTTT
>.|.|TRBJ2-5|TRBV28
CASRQETYQETQYF
TGTGCCAGCAGACAAGAAACGTACCAAGAGACCCAGTACTTC
>TRBD1|few|TRBJ1-1|TRBV9
CASSVGAGGMNTEAFF
TGTGCCAGCAGCGTAGGGGCAGGGGGCATGAACACTGAAGCTTTCTTT
>TRBD1|.|TRBJ1-5|TRBV10-3
CAISEGDRVSNQPQHF
TGTGCCATCAGTGAGGGGGACAGGGTTAGCAATCAGCCCCAGCATTTT
>.|.|TRBJ2-7|TRBV18
CASSSDGTGAYEQYF
TGTGCCAGCTCCTCAGACGGCACCGGGGCCTACGAGCAGTACTTC
>.|once|TRBJ2-7|TRBV28
CASSTQGGALSYEQYF
TGTGCCAGCAGTACCCAAGGAGGGGCTCTATCCTACGAGCAGTACTTC
>.|.|TRBJ1-1|TRBV6-4
CASSVRMNTEAFF
TGTGCCAGCAGCGTGCGAATGAACACTGAAGCTTTCTTT
>.|.|TRBJ1-1|TRBV6-7
CASSYDDSGMNTEAFF
TGTGCCAGCAGTTACGACGACAGTGGAATGAACACTGAAGCTTTCTTT
>.|.|TRBJ2-1|TRBV29-1
CSVEGARQYNEQFF
TGCAGCGTTGAAGGGGCCCGCCAGTACAATGAGCAGTTCTTC
>.|.|TRBJ2-7|TRBV6-1
CASSEARYEQYF
TGTGCCAGCAGTGAAGCGCGCTACGAGCAGTACTTC
>.|.|TRBJ1-1|TRBV6-5
CASLARLPPTEAFF
TGCGCCAGCCTCGCCAGGTTACCGCCAACTGAAGCTTTCTTT
>TRBD2|.|TRBJ2-7|TRBV3-1/TRBV3-2
CASSQVPSGSYEQYF
TGTGCCAGCAGCCAAGTGCCTAGCGGATCCTACGAGCAGTACTTC
>.|.|TRBJ1-4|TRBV2
CASSFAGTGEKLFF
TGTGCCAGCAGTTTCGCGGGGACGGGAGAAAAACTGTTTTTT
>TRBD1|.|TRBJ2-3|TRBV5-1
CASSPLGGSTDTQYF
TGCGCCAGCAGCCCCTTAGGGGGCAGCACAGATACGCAGTATTTT
>.|.|TRBJ1-3|TRBV7-9
CASSLAAGGSGNHDF
TGTGCCAGCAGCTTAGCGGCGGGGGGCTCGGGGAACCACGATTTT
>TRBD1|.|TRBJ1-5|TRBV7-3
CASTKTRDRGGSQPQHF
TGTGCCAGCACCAAAACTCGGGACAGGGGAGGTAGTCAGCCCCAGCATTTT
>TRBD1|.|TRBJ2-1|TRBV7-3
CASSQMGQEDTRQFF
TGTGCCAGCAGCCAGATGGGACAGGAAGACACTAGGCAGTTCTTC
>.|.|TRBJ1-4|TRBV11-2
CASSPQTGSRAGKLFF
TGTGCCAGCAGCCCCCAGACAGGCTCACGTGCTGGGAAACTGTTTTTT
>.|.|TRBJ1-4|TRBV29-1
CSGLAATNEKLFF
TGCAGTGGCTTGGCTGCAACTAATGAAAAACTGTTTTTT
>.|few|TRBJ1-5|TRBV4-3
CASSQDSGPSNQPQHF
TGCGCCAGCAGCCAAGACAGCGGACCCAGCAATCAGCCCCAGCATTTT
>TRBD1|.|TRBJ1-1|TRBV7-2
CASSAHRGTEAFF
TGTGCCAGCAGCGCCCACAGGGGAACTGAAGCTTTCTTT
>.|.|TRBJ1-5|TRBV9
CASSTYPNQPQHF
TGTGCCAGCAGCACCTACCCGAATCAGCCCCAGCATTTT
>TRBD2|.|TRBJ2-1|TRBV5-1
CASSNAGASYNEQFF
TGCGCCAGCAGCAACGCGGGAGCCTCCTACAATGAGCAGTTCTTC
>TRBD1|.|TRBJ2-2|TRBV7-9
CASSSHRGQIYTGELFF
TGTGCCAGCAGTTCTCACAGGGGGCAGATTTACACCGGGGAGCTGTTTTTT
>TRBD1|.|TRBJ1-2|TRBV30
CAWITGAGGYTF
TGTGCCTGGATTACAGGGGCTGGGGGCTACACCTTC
>TRBD1|.|TRBJ2-1|TRBV18
CASSPQTGDNEQFF
TGTGCCAGCTCACCACAGACAGGGGACAATGAGCAGTTCTTC
>.|.|TRBJ2-1|TRBV6-5
CASSQQGYNEQFF
TGTGCCAGCAGTCAACAGGGCTACAATGAGCAGTTCTTC
>TRBD2|.|TRBJ2-7|TRBV24-1
CATSAGEMTSGDYEQYF
TGTGCCACCAGTGCGGGGGAGATGACTAGCGGAGATTACGAGCAGTACTTC